This T cell receptor (beta chain) appears in the sequencing data of a study of blood T cell repertoires in COVID-19. For the study at large: PBMCs, B-cell-depleted T cells, or T cells were the source of the cDNA or gDNA that made up the material.

The CDR3 covers 13 residues. Germline assignment: CDR1 SNHLY and CDR2 FYNNEI. Trimming pared 3 bases from V and 1 base from J, leaving 6 bases between. Authors' data handling: Amplifying reference gene primers gave estimates of nucleated cell counts. The method was immunoSEQ multiplex PCR; TCRdb's version includes in-frame clones alone and lacks a portion of them. V and J calls plus clone size are reproduced from that table; the DNA served to infer D and trimming. The sample contains about 370,000 clones, roughly nine tenths of which appear only once. The receptor was derived from a woman in her thirties or forties who had been exposed to COVID-19. The gene calls are TRBV2 and TRBJ1-1; D is unclear. The sequenced sample was PBMCs or T cells enriched from blood (not recorded which). CDR3 protein: CASSEAANTEAFF. In DNA form, the CDR3 reads TGTGCCAGCAGTGAGGCGGCGAACACTGAAGCTTTCTTT.